This TCR beta chain was identified during a study of blood T cell repertoires in COVID-19. This clone was observed a handful of times. CDR1 SGHRS and CDR2 YFSETQ come from the germline V gene. Trimming took 0 bases from V and 3 from J; bases not matched to a gene: 3. The CDR3 covers 16 residues. In the source study's methods: For nucleated cells, counts were estimated from reference gene primer amplification. Sequenced by immunoSEQ multiplex PCR; TCRdb stores in-frame clones only, minus some. V and J calls and clone size are as listed in that table; D and trimming were resolved from the DNA. This table has just under 150,000 clones, approximately 90% appearing once.

Material for sequencing was peripheral blood. The genes are TRBV5-1 and TRBJ1-3, with TRBD1 matching over 10 bases. This sequence originates from a woman aged 45-59 years with active or convalescent COVID-19. CDR3 sequence (DNA): TGCGCCAGCAGCTTGGGACAGGGGGCGAATGGAAACACCATATATTTT. This encodes CASSLGQGANGNTIYF.